This TCR beta chain appears in the sequencing data of a study of Graves' ophthalmopathy and Graves' hyperthyroidism. From RNA, the CDR3 regions of TCR beta chains were amplified and sequenced. First-round RT-PCR with HTBI primers preceded a second-round multiplex PCR. TCRdb redid the calling of the multiplex PCR reads with MiXCR, one entry per CDR3 protein. The sample holds over 15,000 distinct CDR3 sequences; 46% are singletons and the top ten take 25%. The CDR3 covers 16 residues. Germline lookup yields CDR1 ENHRY and CDR2 SYGVKD. About this clonotype: The junction differs from germline at one of its ends, possibly a read error.

The receptor was isolated from a woman between 40 and 55 years old with stable Graves' hyperthyroidism. The sample taken for sequencing was peripheral blood. The chain employs TRBV10-3 and TRBJ2-2, with 10 bases matching TRBD1. CDR3 region: CDISDYRDRGSGELSF. DNA for the CDR3: TGTGACATCAGTGACTACCGGGACAGGGGATCCGGGGAGCTGTCTTTT.